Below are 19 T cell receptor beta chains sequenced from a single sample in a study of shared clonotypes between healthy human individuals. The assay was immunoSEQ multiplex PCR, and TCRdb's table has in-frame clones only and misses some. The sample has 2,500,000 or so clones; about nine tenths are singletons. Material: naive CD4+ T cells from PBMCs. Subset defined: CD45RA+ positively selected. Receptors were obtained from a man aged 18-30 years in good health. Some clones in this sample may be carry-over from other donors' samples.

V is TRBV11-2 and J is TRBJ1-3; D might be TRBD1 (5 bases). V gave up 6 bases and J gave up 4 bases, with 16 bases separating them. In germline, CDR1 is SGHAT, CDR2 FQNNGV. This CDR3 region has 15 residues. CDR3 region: CASSPQGYLGNTIYF. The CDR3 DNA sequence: TGTGCCAGCAGTCCCCAGGGATATCTCGGAAACACCATATATTTT.

The DNA for the CDR3 is TGCAGCCCTAGATGGCAAGAGACCCAGTACTTC. Protein product: CSPRWQETQYF. V usage is TRBV20-1 and J usage is TRBJ2-5; D ambiguous. Looked up from germline, CDR1 is DFQATT and CDR2 is SNEGSKA (reference sequence). The CDR3 runs to 11 residues.

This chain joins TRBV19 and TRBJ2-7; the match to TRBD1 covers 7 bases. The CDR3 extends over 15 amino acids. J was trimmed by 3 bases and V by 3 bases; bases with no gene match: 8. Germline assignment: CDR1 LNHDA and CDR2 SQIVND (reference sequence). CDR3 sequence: CASSIQQGSLYEQYF. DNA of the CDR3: TGTGCCAGTAGTATCCAACAGGGGTCGCTCTACGAGCAGTACTTC. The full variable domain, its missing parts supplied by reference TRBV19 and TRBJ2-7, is DGGITQSPKYLFRKEGQNVTLSCEQNLNHDAMYWYRQDPGQGLRLIYYSQIVNDFQKGDIAEGYSVSREKKESFPLTVTSAQKNPTAFYLCASSIQQGSLYEQYFGPGTRLTVT.

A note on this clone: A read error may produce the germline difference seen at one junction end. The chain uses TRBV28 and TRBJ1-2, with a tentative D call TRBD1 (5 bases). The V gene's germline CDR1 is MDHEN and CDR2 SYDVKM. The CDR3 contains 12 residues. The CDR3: CASSTGPVHLAF. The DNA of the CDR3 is TGTGCCAGCAGTACAGGACCAGTTCATCTGGCCTTC.

In DNA, the CDR3 is TGTGCCAGTAGTATAGAAGTTCGGGGGCTCAGCAATCAGCCCCAGCATTTT. It is translated as CASSIEVRGLSNQPQHF. The chain links TRBV19 to TRBJ1-5, with TRBD1 as a possible D gene (6 bases). The CDR3 has 17 amino acids. Per the germline V gene, CDR1 is LNHDA and CDR2 is SQIVND (reference sequence). The germline V and J ends were trimmed by 0 bases and 1 base, with 13 bases remaining between them.

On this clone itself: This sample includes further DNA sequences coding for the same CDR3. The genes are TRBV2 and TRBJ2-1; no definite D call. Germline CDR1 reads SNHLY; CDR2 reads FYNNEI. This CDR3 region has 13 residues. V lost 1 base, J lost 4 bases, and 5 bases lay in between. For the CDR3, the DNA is TGTGCCAGCAGTGAAGGGGTTTACAATGAGCAGTTCTTC. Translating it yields CASSEGVYNEQFF. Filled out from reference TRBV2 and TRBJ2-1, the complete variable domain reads EPEVTQTPSHQVTQMGQEVILRCVPISNHLYFYWYRQILGQKVEFLVSFYNNEISEKSEIFDDQFSVERPDGSNFTLKIRSTKLEDSAMYFCASSEGVYNEQFFGPGTRLTVL.

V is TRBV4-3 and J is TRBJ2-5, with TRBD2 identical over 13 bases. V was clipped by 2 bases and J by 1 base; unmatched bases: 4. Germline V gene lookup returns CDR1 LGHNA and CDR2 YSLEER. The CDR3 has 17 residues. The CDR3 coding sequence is TGCGCCAGCAGCCAATCACTAGCGGGAGGGACCCAAGAGACCCAGTACTTC. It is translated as CASSQSLAGGTQETQYF.

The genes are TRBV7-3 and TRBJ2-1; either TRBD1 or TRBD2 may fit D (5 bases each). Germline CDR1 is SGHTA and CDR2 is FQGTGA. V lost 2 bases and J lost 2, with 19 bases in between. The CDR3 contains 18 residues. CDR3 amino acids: CASSLVGLWGNAYNEQFF. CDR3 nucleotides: TGTGCCAGCAGCTTAGTGGGCCTTTGGGGGAACGCCTACAATGAGCAGTTCTTC.

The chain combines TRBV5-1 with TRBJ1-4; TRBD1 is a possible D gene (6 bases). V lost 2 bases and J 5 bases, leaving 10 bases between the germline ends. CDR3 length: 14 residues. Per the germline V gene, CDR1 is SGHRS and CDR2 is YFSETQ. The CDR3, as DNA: TGCGCCAGCAGCTTCGCAGGGGAGAATGAAAAACTGTTTTTT. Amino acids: CASSFAGENEKLFF.

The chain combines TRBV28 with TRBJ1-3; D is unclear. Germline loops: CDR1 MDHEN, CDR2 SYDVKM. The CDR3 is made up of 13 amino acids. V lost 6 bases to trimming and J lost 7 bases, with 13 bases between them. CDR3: CASSLGPTNTIYF. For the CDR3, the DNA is TGTGCCAGCAGCCTCGGGCCGACGAACACCATATATTTT.

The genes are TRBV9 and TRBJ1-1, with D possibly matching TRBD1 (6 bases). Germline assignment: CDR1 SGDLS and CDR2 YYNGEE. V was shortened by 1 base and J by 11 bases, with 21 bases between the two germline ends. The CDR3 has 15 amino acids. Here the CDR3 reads CASSVIQGPVGGAFF. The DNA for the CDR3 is TGTGCCAGCAGCGTAATACAGGGTCCCGTCGGTGGGGCTTTCTTT.

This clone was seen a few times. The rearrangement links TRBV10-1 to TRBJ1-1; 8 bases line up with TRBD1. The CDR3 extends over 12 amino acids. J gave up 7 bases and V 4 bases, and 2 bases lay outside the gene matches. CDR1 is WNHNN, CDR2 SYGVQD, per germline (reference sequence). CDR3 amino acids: CASSGDRGEAFF. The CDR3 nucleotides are TGCGCCAGCAGTGGTGACAGGGGTGAAGCTTTCTTT.

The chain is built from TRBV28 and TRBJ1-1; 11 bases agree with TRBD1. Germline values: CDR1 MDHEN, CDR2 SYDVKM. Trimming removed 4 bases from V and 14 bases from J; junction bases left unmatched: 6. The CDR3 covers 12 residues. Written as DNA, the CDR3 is TGTGCCAGCAGTTCACCGGGACAGGGGGAATTCTTT. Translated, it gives CASSSPGQGEFF.

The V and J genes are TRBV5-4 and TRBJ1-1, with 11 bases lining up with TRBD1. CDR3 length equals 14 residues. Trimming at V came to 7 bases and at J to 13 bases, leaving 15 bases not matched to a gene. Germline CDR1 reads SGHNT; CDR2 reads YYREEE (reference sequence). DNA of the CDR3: TGTGCCAGCGCGAGTGGAGGGACAGGGGGGCTTGGTTTCTTT. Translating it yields CASASGGTGGLGFF.

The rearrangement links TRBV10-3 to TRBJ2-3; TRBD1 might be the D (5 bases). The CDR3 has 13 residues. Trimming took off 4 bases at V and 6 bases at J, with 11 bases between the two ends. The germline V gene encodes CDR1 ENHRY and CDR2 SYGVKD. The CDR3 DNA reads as TGTGCCATCAGTGGGGGCACAAGGGATACGCAGTATTTT. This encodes CAISGGTRDTQYF.

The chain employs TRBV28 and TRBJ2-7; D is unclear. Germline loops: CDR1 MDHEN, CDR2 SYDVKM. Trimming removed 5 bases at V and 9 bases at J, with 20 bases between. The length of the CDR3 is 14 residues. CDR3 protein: CASSRKYARLGQYF. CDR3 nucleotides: TGTGCCAGCAGTCGCAAGTACGCTAGACTCGGGCAGTACTTC. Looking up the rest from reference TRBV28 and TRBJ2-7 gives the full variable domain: DVKVTQSSRYLVKRTGEKVFLECVQDMDHENMFWYRQDPGLGLRLIYFSYDVKMKEKGDIPEGYSVSREKKERFSLILESASTNQTSMYLCASSRKYARLGQYFGPGTRLTVT.

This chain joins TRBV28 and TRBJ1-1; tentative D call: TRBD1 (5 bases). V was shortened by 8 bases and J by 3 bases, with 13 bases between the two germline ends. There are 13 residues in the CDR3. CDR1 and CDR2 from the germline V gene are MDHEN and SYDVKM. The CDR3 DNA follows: TGTGCCAGCCTTACCTGGGGGGACACTGAAGCTTTCTTT. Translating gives CASLTWGDTEAFF.

CDR3 protein: CASSPDRVEKLFF. CDR3 DNA: TGTGCCAGCAGCCCGGACAGGGTTGAAAAACTGTTTTTT. The V call is TRBV5-4, the J call TRBJ1-4; 8 nucleotides align to TRBD1. With V trimmed by 4 bases and J by 7 bases, 3 bases remained unmatched. Germline V lookup: CDR1 SGHNT, CDR2 YYREEE (reference sequence). CDR3 length equals 13 residues.

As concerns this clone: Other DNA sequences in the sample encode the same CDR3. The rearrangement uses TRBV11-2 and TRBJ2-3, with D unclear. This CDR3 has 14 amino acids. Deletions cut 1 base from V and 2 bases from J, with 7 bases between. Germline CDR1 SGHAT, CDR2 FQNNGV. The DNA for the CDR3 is TGTGCCAGCAGCTTAGTAGTGTCCACAGATACGCAGTATTTT. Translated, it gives CASSLVVSTDTQYF.